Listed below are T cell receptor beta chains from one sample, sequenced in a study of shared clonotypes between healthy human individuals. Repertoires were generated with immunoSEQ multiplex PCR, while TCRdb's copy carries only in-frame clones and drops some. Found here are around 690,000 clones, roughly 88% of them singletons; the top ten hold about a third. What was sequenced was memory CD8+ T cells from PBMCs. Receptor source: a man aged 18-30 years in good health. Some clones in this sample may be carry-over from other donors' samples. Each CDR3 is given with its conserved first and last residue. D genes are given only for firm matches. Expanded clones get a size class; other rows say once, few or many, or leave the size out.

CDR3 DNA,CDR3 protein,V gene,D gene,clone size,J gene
TGTGCCAGCAGCGAGGGACAGGGGGCTTTAGGCGAGCAGTACTTC,CASSEGQGALGEQYF,TRBV7-9,TRBD1,NA,TRBJ2-7
TGCGCCAGCAGCTTGGCCCCAGGGCCCCTCTACGAGCAGTACTTC,CASSLAPGPLYEQYF,TRBV5-1,NA,NA,TRBJ2-7
TGTGCCAGCAGCCCCGGGAGCACCTACGAGCAGTACTTC,CASSPGSTYEQYF,TRBV28,NA,NA,TRBJ2-7
TGTGCCAGCAGTTTGGATATGGAATCGCAGCCCCAGCATTTT,CASSLDMESQPQHF,TRBV27,NA,NA,TRBJ1-5
TGTGCCAGCAGCTTAGCTACTAGCGGGTTATACAATGAGCAGTTCTTC,CASSLATSGLYNEQFF,TRBV11-1,TRBD2,few,TRBJ2-1
TGTGCCAGCAGCCCAGCAGAGGGGGTCTCTGGGGCCAACGTCCTGACTTTC,CASSPAEGVSGANVLTF,TRBV7-8,NA,NA,TRBJ2-6
TGCGCCAGCAGCCCCCTTATGAGGGATGAGCAGTTCTTC,CASSPLMRDEQFF,TRBV5-1,NA,NA,TRBJ2-1
TGTGCCAGCAGTTTGGGGTGGGGGCGATACGAGCAGTACTTC,CASSLGWGRYEQYF,TRBV28,NA,NA,TRBJ2-7
TGTGCCAGCAGCTTAGCTCCGGGTCCAGGGAACGAGCAGTACTTC,CASSLAPGPGNEQYF,TRBV11-3,NA,NA,TRBJ2-7
TGTGCCAGCAGCCCTGATACCTTGAACACCGGGGAGCTGTTTTTT,CASSPDTLNTGELFF,TRBV27,NA,NA,TRBJ2-2
TGTGCCAGCAGTGATCCCCGGGACAGGGGAACAGATACGCAGTATTTT,CASSDPRDRGTDTQYF,TRBV25-1,TRBD1,NA,TRBJ2-3
TGTGCCAGCAGTCCCAGGACTAGCGGGAGTTGGCTCAGCACAGATACGCAGTATTTT,CASSPRTSGSWLSTDTQYF,TRBV28,TRBD2,NA,TRBJ2-3
TGTGCCAGCAGCTCCCGGGACAGCTACGAGCAGTACTTC,CASSSRDSYEQYF,TRBV21-1,NA,NA,TRBJ2-7
TGTGCCATCAGTGAATTTAGCGGGAGTAATAATGAGCAGTTCTTC,CAISEFSGSNNEQFF,TRBV10-3,TRBD2,NA,TRBJ2-1
TGTGCCAGCAAGGCGTGGCAGGGGACCCAGTACTTC,CASKAWQGTQYF,TRBV27,NA,once,TRBJ2-5
TGCGCCAGCAGCCAAGAGTCTAGCGGGAACACCGGGGAGCTGTTTTTT,CASSQESSGNTGELFF,TRBV4-3,TRBD2,NA,TRBJ2-2
TGTGCCAGTAGTCCGGACACCTTGAACACTGAAGCTTTCTTT,CASSPDTLNTEAFF,TRBV19,NA,NA,TRBJ1-1
TGTGCCAGTAGTATAGAGCAGCCGTCCTACGAGCAGTACTTC,CASSIEQPSYEQYF,TRBV19,NA,NA,TRBJ2-7
TGTGCCAGCAATAAGATGGCGCAACAAGAGACCCAGTACTTC,CASNKMAQQETQYF,TRBV28,NA,NA,TRBJ2-5
TGTGCCAGCAGTGAAGTGGCAGGGCTCAAAAACATTCAGTACTTC,CASSEVAGLKNIQYF,TRBV6-1,NA,NA,TRBJ2-4
TGTGCCAGCAGCCCACGGGGCGAGAAGGCTTTCTTT,CASSPRGEKAFF,TRBV28,NA,few,TRBJ1-1
TGTGCCACCAGCCCCACGGGGGGTTTTAACTATGGCTACACCTTC,CATSPTGGFNYGYTF,TRBV15,NA,NA,TRBJ1-2
TGTGCCAGCAGCTTAGCGCGGGCTAGCGGGAGTTGGGATACGCAGTATTTT,CASSLARASGSWDTQYF,TRBV7-2,TRBD2,NA,TRBJ2-3
TGTGCCAGCAGCGGCGGGACAGGGGGCACTGAAGCTTTCTTT,CASSGGTGGTEAFF,TRBV5-6,TRBD1,NA,TRBJ1-1
TGTGCCCGCCGGGACAGGGTATCCTATGGCTACACCTTC,CARRDRVSYGYTF,TRBV30,TRBD1,NA,TRBJ1-2
TGTGCCAGCAGTCGAGGACTAGCGGGGACCTACGAGCAGTACTTC,CASSRGLAGTYEQYF,TRBV27,TRBD2,NA,TRBJ2-7
TGTGCCAGCAGCTCAACTATGACCGGGACTGCCTACTACGAGCAGTACTTC,CASSSTMTGTAYYEQYF,TRBV13,NA,NA,TRBJ2-7
TGTGCCAGCACCACCGGGACTAGCGGGAGTAATGAGCAGTTCTTC,CASTTGTSGSNEQFF,TRBV27,TRBD2,NA,TRBJ2-1
TGTGCCAGCTCACCGATTCTCGGGGACAGAGCCTACGAGCAGTACTTC,CASSPILGDRAYEQYF,TRBV18,TRBD1,NA,TRBJ2-7
TGTGCCAGCAGAGACCGACGGGTCCCCCTCCACATGAACACTGAAGCTTTCTTT,CASRDRRVPLHMNTEAFF,TRBV11-2,NA,few,TRBJ1-1
TGTGCCAGCAGCTTAGACGGCCTAACAGGGTTCACTGAAGCTTTCTTT,CASSLDGLTGFTEAFF,TRBV11-2,NA,NA,TRBJ1-1
TGTGCCAGCAGTTTAATCTGGGGGGCGGATAGCAATCAGCCCCAGCATTTT,CASSLIWGADSNQPQHF,TRBV28,NA,NA,TRBJ1-5
TGTGCCAGTAGCCCCCATCGGGGGAGATCCTACGAGCAGTACTTC,CASSPHRGRSYEQYF,TRBV19,NA,NA,TRBJ2-7
TGTGCCAGCAGCCCGGGGACAGTCTCTGGAAACACCATATATTTT,CASSPGTVSGNTIYF,TRBV5-8,TRBD1,NA,TRBJ1-3
TGTGCCAGCAGCCCGAGGGGTGGAAGTTCCTACAATGAGCAGTTCTTC,CASSPRGGSSYNEQFF,TRBV9,NA,NA,TRBJ2-1
TGTGCCAGCAGTTTACGGACCCTGAACACTGAAGCTTTCTTT,CASSLRTLNTEAFF,TRBV27,NA,NA,TRBJ1-1
TGTGCCAGCACCCGGACTAGCGGATTCAACACCGGGGAGCTGTTTTTT,CASTRTSGFNTGELFF,TRBV28,TRBD2,NA,TRBJ2-2
TGTGCCAGTAGTTTCGTGATGGACAATGAGCAGTTCTTC,CASSFVMDNEQFF,TRBV19,NA,few,TRBJ2-1
TGTGCCAGCAGCCCCGGGACTTTAGTCTACGAGCAGTACTTC,CASSPGTLVYEQYF,TRBV7-6,NA,NA,TRBJ2-7
TGCGCCAGCAGGGAAGGGTACTCTGGGGCCAACGTCCTGACTTTC,CASREGYSGANVLTF,TRBV10-2,NA,NA,TRBJ2-6
TGCGCCAGCAGCTTTTTTTTATCCGTTGCCGGTGGTGGCTACACCTTC,CASSFFLSVAGGGYTF,TRBV5-1,NA,NA,TRBJ1-2
TGCAGCGTTGAAATTTTGTCTGGGACAGGGGTTATTCGGAACTATGGCTACACCTTC,CSVEILSGTGVIRNYGYTF,TRBV29-1,TRBD1,NA,TRBJ1-2
TGTGCCAGCAGCTTATTCCGGGACCCAGAAGCTTTCTTT,CASSLFRDPEAFF,TRBV7-9,NA,few,TRBJ1-1
TGTGCCAGCAGTCAAGATCACCTCGGGCAGGGCTTGACACTTAACTATGGCTACACCTTC,CASSQDHLGQGLTLNYGYTF,TRBV14,NA,NA,TRBJ1-2
TGTGCCAGCAGCTCGACAGTTACAGATACGCAGTATTTT,CASSSTVTDTQYF,TRBV7-7,NA,NA,TRBJ2-3
TGTGCCAGCGAAGGGGACTCCTACGAGCAGTACTTC,CASEGDSYEQYF,TRBV9,NA,NA,TRBJ2-7
TGTGCCTGGAGTTCAGAGGCAGGGAACGAGCAGTACTTC,CAWSSEAGNEQYF,TRBV30,NA,NA,TRBJ2-7
TGTGCCAGCAGTTTATTTGCGGGAGAGGCGGAGACCCAGTACTTC,CASSLFAGEAETQYF,TRBV27,TRBD2,NA,TRBJ2-5
TGTGCCAGCAAATGGGGAGACGACAATCAGCCCCAGCATTTT,CASKWGDDNQPQHF,TRBV28,NA,once,TRBJ1-5
TGTGCCAGCAGTTTGTTAATGGACACTGAAGCTTTCTTT,CASSLLMDTEAFF,TRBV27,NA,NA,TRBJ1-1
TGCGCCAGCAGCCAAGGCTTAAACCGGGACAGTAACACCGGGGAGCTGTTTTTT,CASSQGLNRDSNTGELFF,TRBV4-3,TRBD1,NA,TRBJ2-2
TGTGCCAGCAGTCCCGGGACAGCCTACGAGCAGTACTTC,CASSPGTAYEQYF,TRBV27,TRBD1,few,TRBJ2-7